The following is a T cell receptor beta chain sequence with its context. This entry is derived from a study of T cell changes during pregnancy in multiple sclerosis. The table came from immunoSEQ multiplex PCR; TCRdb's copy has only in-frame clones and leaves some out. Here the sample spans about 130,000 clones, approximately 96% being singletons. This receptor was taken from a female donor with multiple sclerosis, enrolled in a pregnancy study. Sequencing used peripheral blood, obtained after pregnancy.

Here the CDR3 DNA reads TGTGCCAGCAGGGTGGACAGGGACTATGGCTACACCTTC. This encodes CASRVDRDYGYTF. The chain couples TRBV2 to TRBJ1-2; 8 positions agree with TRBD1. V shed 6 bases, J shed 3 bases, and the junction held 3 bases outside the gene matches. CDR3 size: 13 residues. Germline CDR1 reads SNHLY; CDR2 reads FYNNEI.